The clone carrying this T cell receptor beta chain is medium-sized within its sample. Stated time point: blood 2 weeks post-SBRT. As for treatment: 15 Gy SBRT to primary tumor, nephrectomy 4 weeks later. V lost 6 bases, J lost 7 bases, and 15 bases lay in between. This CDR3 spans 13 amino acids. Germline CDR1 reads SGHDN; CDR2 reads FVKESK. Here immunoSEQ multiplex PCR was the method, and the copy in TCRdb shows in-frame clones only, minus some. The repertoire consists of fewer than 55,000 clones, with roughly 80% occurring once and the leading ten covering 25% to 35%. This record comes from a study of radiation and T cells in renal cell carcinoma.

The sample consisted of blood, taken from a patient whose treatment included radiotherapy and nephrectomy. The gene calls are TRBV14 and TRBJ1-1; D call uncertain. This sequence originates from a woman in her seventies with renal cell carcinoma. The CDR3 reads CASSRLSAIEAFF. The CDR3 DNA follows: TGTGCCAGCAGTCGCCTGTCCGCGATTGAAGCTTTCTTT. The variable domain in full, completed from reference TRBV14 and TRBJ1-1, reads EAGVTQFPSHSVIEKGQTVTLRCDPISGHDNLYWYRRVMGKEIKFLLHFVKESKQDESGMPNNRFLAERTGGTYSTLKVQPAELEDSGVYFCASSRLSAIEAFFGQGTRLTVV.